This T cell receptor beta chain appears in the sequencing data of a study of T cells in Graves' hyperthyroidism and ophthalmopathy. This clonotype has more than one count but fewer than ten. CDR3 length equals 11 residues. With 7 bases removed from V and 4 bases from J, the gap between germline ends came to 7 bases. Amplified TCR beta CDR3 regions came from RNA transcripts. A first-round RT-PCR of the TCR CDR3 used the HTBI primer set. Each CDR3 protein is one row after TCRdb ran MiXCR on the multiplex PCR reads. The sample records about 500,000 distinct CDR3 sequences, roughly a sixth being singletons.

The V call is TRBV12-3 or TRBV12-4, the J call TRBJ2-5; D gene uncertain. The source of this sequence is a woman younger than 30 with Graves' hyperthyroidism. The sequencing input was blood. The CDR3 sequence is CASTYGETQYF. DNA of the CDR3: TGTGCCAGCACCTATGGAGAGACCCAGTACTTC.